The 3 T cell receptor beta chains below come from one sample, sequenced in a study of shared clonotypes between healthy human individuals. The method was immunoSEQ multiplex PCR; TCRdb's version includes in-frame clones alone and lacks a portion of them. Altogether around 500,000 clones are present, 78% being singletons, with the ten largest covering 12%. The specimen sequenced was PBMCs. The receptors here all came from a woman aged 40 to 50 in good health. Some clones in this sample may be carry-over from other donors' samples.

CDR3 protein: CASSLTLAGGRGEQYF. The CDR3 bases are TGTGCCAGCAGCTTAACACTAGCGGGAGGGCGAGGCGAGCAGTACTTC. The chain links TRBV7-2 to TRBJ2-7; TRBD2 aligns across 13 bases. The V segment lost 2 bases and the J segment 6 bases; nucleotides outside the gene matches: 7. CDR3 length equals 16 residues. Germline CDR1 and CDR2: SGHTA and FQGNSA.

The V gene is TRBV4-3, the J gene TRBJ2-3; D call uncertain. Trimming took off 0 bases at V and 7 bases at J, with 8 bases between the two ends. Germline CDR1 reads LGHNA; CDR2 reads YSLEER. This CDR3 comprises 13 residues. The DNA for the CDR3 is TGCGCCAGCAGCCAAGATTTAGGGTATACGCAGTATTTT. Its translation: CASSQDLGYTQYF.

This clone was seen ten or more times. For the CDR3, the DNA is TGTGCCAGCAGCCTCCTTAGCGGGGAGATTTACAATGAGCAGTTCTTC. Translated: CASSLLSGEIYNEQFF. The J gene is TRBJ2-1, the V gene TRBV7-8; 8 bases are shared with TRBD2. CDR3 length equals 16 residues. Germline-derived CDR1 and CDR2 are SGHVS and FQNEAQ. J lost 4 bases, V lost 5 bases, and 10 bases had no gene match.